The sequence of this TCR beta chain was determined in a study of a mutant IDH1 vaccine in newly diagnosed glioma. Study-wide background: Vaccinations, eight in total, occurred in weeks 1, 3, 5, 7, 11, 15, 19, 23. Vaccine dosing followed radiotherapy by 4-6 weeks, or accompanied temozolomide cycles. The sex distribution of treated patients was around 60% male and 37.5% female, with a mean age of roughly 40 years.

CDR1 is SGDLS, CDR2 YYNGEE, per germline. The CDR3 consists of 15 residues. V dropped 0 bases and J dropped 1 base, with 10 bases sitting between them. Using immunoSEQ multiplex PCR, the repertoire was profiled, and TCRdb retains in-frame clones only, with some absent. The sample carries approximately 80,000 clones, 91% recorded once. For this clone: Antigen: not known.

Time point meaning: week 5, during vaccination. Vaccine doses each comprised 300 ug of mutant IDH1 20-mer peptide, with topical imiquimod. Each of the donors came in with new WHO grade 3 or 4 astrocytomas that were IDH1-mutant and ATRX-lost. The clonotype originates from a woman aged 45 to 65 with glioma. The V call is TRBV9, the J call TRBJ1-2; the D is unclear. The material sequenced was PBMCs, taken from a glioma patient whose treatment included an IDH1 peptide vaccine. The CDR3 protein is CASSVGPGDNYGYTF. DNA for the CDR3: TGTGCCAGCAGCGTAGGGCCCGGGGATAACTATGGCTACACCTTC.